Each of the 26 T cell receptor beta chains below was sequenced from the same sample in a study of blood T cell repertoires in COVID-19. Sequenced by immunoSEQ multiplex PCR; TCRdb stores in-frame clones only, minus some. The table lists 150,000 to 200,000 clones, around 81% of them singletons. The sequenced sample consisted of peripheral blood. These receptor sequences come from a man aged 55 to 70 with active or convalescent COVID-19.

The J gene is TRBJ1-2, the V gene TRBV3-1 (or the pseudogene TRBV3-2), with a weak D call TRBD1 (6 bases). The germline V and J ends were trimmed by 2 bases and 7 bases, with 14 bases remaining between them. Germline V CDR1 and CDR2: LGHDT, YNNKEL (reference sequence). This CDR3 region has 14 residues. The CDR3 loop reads CASSQRTARGGYTF. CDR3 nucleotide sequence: TGTGCCAGCAGCCAACGGACAGCTCGGGGTGGCTACACCTTC.

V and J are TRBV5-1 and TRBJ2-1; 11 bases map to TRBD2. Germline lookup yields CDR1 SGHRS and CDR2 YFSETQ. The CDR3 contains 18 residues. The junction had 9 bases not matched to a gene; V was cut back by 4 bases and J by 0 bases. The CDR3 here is CASSPGLAAQFSYNEQFF. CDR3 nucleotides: TGCGCCAGCAGCCCGGGACTAGCGGCTCAATTCTCCTACAATGAGCAGTTCTTC. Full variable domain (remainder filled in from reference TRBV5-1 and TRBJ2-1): KAGVTQTPRYLIKTRGQQVTLSCSPISGHRSVSWYQQTPGQGLQFLFEYFSETQRNKGNFPGRFSGRQFSNSRSEMNVSTLELGDSALYLCASSPGLAAQFSYNEQFFGPGTRLTVL.

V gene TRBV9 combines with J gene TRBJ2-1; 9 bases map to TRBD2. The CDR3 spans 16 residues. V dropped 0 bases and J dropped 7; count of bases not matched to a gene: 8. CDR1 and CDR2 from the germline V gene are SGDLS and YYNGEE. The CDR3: CASSVGGRGGANEQFF. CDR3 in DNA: TGTGCCAGCAGCGTAGGAGGGCGGGGGGGCGCGAATGAGCAGTTCTTC.

CDR3 loop: CASSRRGSGAEEQYF. The CDR3 nucleotides are TGTGCCAGCAGCCGGCGCGGTTCAGGGGCGGAAGAGCAGTACTTC. The gene calls are TRBV5-4 and TRBJ2-7; D may be TRBD1 (6 bases). Deletions cut 4 bases from V and 7 bases from J, with 21 bases between. From germline, CDR1 is SGHNT and CDR2 YYREEE (reference sequence). This CDR3 spans 15 amino acids.

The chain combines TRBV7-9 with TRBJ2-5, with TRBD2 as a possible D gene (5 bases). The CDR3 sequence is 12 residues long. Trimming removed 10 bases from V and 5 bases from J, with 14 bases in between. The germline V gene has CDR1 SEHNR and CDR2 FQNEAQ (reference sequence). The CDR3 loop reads CATIRGGETQYF. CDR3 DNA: TGTGCCACCATACGGGGTGGGGAGACCCAGTACTTC.

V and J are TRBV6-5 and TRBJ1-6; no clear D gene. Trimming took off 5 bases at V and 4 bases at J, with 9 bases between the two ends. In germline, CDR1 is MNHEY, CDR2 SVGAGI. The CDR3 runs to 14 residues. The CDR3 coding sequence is TGTGCCAGCAGTAGTACACGTTATAATTCACCCCTCCACTTT. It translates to CASSSTRYNSPLHF.

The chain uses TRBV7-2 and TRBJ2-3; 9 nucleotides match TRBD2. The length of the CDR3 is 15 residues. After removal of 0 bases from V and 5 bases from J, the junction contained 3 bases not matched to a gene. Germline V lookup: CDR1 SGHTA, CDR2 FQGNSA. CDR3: CASSLAGGRGDTQYF. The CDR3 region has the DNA TGTGCCAGCAGCTTAGCAGGCGGGAGGGGAGATACGCAGTATTTT.

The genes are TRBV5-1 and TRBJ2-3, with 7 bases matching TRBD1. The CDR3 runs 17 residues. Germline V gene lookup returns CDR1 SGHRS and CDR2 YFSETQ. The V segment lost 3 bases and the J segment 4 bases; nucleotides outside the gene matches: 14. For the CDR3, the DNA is TGCGCCAGCAGCTCCGGACAGGTTCATAGAGGGTCAGATACGCAGTATTTT. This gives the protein CASSSGQVHRGSDTQYF.

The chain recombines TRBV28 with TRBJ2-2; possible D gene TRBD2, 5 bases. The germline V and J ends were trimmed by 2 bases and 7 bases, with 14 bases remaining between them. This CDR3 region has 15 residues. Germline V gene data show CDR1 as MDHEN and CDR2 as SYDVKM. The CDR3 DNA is TGTGCCAGCAGTTTAAGGACGGTGGGGAGCGGGGAGCTGTTTTTT. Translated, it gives CASSLRTVGSGELFF.

As DNA, the CDR3 is TGTGCCAGCAGCTTGGGGACAGGAGGTAGTGGCTACACCTTC. It translates to CASSLGTGGSGYTF. The V call is TRBV11-2, the J call TRBJ1-2; the match to TRBD1 covers 8 bases. CDR3 size: 14 residues. Per germline, CDR1 SGHAT and CDR2 FQNNGV. Trimming removed 3 bases from V and 7 bases from J; junction bases left unmatched: 7. Drawing the rest from reference TRBV11-2 and TRBJ1-2, the complete variable domain is EAGVAQSPRYKIIEKRQSVAFWCNPISGHATLYWYQQILGQGPKLLIQFQNNGVVDDSQLPKDRFSAERLKGVDSTLKIQPAKLEDSAVYLCASSLGTGGSGYTFGSGTRLTVV.

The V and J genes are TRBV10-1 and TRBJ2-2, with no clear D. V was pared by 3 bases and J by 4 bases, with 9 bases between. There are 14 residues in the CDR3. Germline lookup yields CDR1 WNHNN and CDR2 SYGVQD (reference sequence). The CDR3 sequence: CASSDPLPTGELFF. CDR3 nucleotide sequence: TGCGCCAGCAGTGATCCCCTACCCACCGGGGAGCTGTTTTTT.

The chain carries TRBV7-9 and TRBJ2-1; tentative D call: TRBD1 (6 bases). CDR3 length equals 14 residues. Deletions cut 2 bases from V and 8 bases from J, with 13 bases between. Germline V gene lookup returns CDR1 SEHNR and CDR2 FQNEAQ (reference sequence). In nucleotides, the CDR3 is TGTGCCAGCAGCTTAACCGAGGGACAATATGAGCAGTTCTTC. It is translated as CASSLTEGQYEQFF.

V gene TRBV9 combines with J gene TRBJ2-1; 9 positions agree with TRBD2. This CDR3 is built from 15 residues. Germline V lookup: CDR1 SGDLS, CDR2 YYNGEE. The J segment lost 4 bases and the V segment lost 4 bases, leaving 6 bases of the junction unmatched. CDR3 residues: CASSLSGSNYNEQFF. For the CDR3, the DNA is TGTGCCAGCAGCCTTAGCGGGAGCAATTACAATGAGCAGTTCTTC.

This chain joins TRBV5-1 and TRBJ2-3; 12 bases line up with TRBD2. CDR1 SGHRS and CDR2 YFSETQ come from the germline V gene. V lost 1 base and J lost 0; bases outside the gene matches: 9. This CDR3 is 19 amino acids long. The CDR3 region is CASSLLAGGAEGSTDTQYF. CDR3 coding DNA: TGCGCCAGCAGCTTGCTAGCGGGGGGGGCAGAGGGGAGCACAGATACGCAGTATTTT.

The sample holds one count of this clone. The CDR3 DNA reads as TGTGCCAGTAGTATGGCGAACACTGAAGCTTTCTTT. Translating it yields CASSMANTEAFF. This chain joins TRBV19 and TRBJ1-1; D uncertain. Trimming took 3 bases from V and 1 from J, leaving 3 bases between them. The CDR3 contains 12 residues. Looked up from germline, CDR1 is LNHDA and CDR2 is SQIVND (reference sequence).

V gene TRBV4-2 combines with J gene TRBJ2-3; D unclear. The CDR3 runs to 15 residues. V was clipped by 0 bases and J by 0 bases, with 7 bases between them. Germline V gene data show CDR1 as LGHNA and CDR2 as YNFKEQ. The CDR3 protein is CASSQDQYSTDTQYF. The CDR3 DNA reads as TGTGCCAGCAGCCAAGACCAGTATAGCACAGATACGCAGTATTTT.

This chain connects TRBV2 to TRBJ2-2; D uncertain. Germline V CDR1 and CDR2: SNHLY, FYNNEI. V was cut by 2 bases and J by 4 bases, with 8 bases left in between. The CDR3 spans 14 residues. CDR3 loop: CASSEFQFTGELFF. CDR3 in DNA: TGTGCCAGCAGTGAATTCCAGTTCACCGGGGAGCTGTTTTTT.

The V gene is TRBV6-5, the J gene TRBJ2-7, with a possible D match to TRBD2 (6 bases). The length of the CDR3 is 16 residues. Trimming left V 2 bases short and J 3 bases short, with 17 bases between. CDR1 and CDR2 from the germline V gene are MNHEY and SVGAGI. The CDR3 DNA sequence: TGTGCCAGCAGTTACCGCAGGAGACTAGGCTTCTACGAGCAGTACTTC. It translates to CASSYRRRLGFYEQYF.

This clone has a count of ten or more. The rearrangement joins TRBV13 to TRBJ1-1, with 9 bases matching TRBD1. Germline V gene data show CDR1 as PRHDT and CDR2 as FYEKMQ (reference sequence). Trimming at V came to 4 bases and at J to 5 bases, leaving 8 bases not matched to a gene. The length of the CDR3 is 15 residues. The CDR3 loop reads CASSSRTGVETEAFF. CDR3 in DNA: TGTGCCAGCAGCTCGCGGACAGGGGTGGAGACTGAAGCTTTCTTT. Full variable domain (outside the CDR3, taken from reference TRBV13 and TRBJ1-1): AAGVIQSPRHLIKEKRETATLKCYPIPRHDTVYWYQQGPGQDPQFLISFYEKMQSDKGSIPDRFSAQQFSDYHSELNMSSLELGDSALYFCASSSRTGVETEAFFGQGTRLTVV.

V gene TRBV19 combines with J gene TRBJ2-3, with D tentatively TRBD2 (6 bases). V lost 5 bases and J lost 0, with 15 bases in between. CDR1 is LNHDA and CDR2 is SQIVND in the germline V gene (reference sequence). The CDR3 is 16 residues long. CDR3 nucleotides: TGTGCCAGTAGTGCTCAAACTAGCCTAAGCACAGATACGCAGTATTTT. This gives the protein CASSAQTSLSTDTQYF. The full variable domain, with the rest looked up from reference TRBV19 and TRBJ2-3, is DGGITQSPKYLFRKEGQNVTLSCEQNLNHDAMYWYRQDPGQGLRLIYYSQIVNDFQKGDIAEGYSVSREKKESFPLTVTSAQKNPTAFYLCASSAQTSLSTDTQYFGPGTRLTVL.

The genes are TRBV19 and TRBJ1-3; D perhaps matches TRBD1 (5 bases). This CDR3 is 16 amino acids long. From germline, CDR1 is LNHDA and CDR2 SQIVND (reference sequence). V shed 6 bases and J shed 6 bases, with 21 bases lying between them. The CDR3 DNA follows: TGTGCCAGTAGGGTATCGTCCGGGGGAAGAGCAAACACCATATATTTT. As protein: CASRVSSGGRANTIYF.

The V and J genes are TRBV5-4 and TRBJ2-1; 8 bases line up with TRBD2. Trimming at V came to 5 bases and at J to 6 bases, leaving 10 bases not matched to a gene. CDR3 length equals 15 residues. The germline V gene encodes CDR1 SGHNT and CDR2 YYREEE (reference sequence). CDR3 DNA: TGTGCCAGCAGTTACGGGGGGGCGGGATCCAATGAGCAGTTCTTC. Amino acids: CASSYGGAGSNEQFF.

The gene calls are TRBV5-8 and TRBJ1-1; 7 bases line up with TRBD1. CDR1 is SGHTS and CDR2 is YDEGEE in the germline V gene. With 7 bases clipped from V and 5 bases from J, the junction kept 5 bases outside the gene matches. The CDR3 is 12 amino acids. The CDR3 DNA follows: TGTGCCAGCGAGACAGGGTATACTGAAGCTTTCTTT. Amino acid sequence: CASETGYTEAFF.

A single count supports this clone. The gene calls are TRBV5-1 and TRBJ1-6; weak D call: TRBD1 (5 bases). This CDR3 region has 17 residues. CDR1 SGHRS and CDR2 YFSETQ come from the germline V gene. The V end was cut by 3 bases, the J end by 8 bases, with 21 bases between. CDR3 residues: CASSYFPWGEADSPLHF. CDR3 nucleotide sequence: TGCGCCAGCAGCTATTTCCCGTGGGGGGAGGCCGATTCACCCCTCCACTTT.

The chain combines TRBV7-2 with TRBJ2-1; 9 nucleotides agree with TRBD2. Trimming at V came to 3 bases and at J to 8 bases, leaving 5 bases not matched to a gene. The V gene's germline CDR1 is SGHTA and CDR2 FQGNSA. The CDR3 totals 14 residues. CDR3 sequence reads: CASSLGLARDEQFF. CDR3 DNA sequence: TGTGCCAGCAGCTTGGGACTAGCTCGGGATGAGCAGTTCTTC.

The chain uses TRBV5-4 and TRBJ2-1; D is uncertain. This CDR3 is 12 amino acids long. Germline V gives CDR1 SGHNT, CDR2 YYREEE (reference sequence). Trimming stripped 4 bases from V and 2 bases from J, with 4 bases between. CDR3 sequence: CASSITYNEQFF. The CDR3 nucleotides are TGTGCCAGCAGCATCACCTACAATGAGCAGTTCTTC.